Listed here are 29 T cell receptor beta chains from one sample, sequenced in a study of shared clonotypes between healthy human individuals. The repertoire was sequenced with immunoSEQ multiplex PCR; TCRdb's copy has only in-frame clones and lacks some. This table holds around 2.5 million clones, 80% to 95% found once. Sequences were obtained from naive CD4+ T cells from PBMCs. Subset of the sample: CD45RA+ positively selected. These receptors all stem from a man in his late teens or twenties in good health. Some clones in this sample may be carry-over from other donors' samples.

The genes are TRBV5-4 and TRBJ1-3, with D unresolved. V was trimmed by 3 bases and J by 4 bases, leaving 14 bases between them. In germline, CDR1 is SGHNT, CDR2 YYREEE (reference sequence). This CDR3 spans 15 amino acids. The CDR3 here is CASSSPMGTGNTIYF. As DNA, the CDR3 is TGTGCCAGCAGCTCCCCGATGGGCACCGGAAACACCATATATTTT.

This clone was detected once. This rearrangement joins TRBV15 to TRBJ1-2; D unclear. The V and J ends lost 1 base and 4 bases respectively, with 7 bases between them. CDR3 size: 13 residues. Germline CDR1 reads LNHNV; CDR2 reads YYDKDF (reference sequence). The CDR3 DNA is TGTGCCACCAGCAGAGGGTTGACCTATGGCTACACCTTC. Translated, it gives CATSRGLTYGYTF.

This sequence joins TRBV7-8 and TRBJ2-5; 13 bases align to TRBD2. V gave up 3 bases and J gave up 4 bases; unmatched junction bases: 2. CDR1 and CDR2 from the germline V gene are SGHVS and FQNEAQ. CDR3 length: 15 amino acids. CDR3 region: CASSFRLAGGETQYF. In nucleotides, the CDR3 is TGTGCCAGCAGCTTCCGACTAGCGGGAGGAGAGACCCAGTACTTC.

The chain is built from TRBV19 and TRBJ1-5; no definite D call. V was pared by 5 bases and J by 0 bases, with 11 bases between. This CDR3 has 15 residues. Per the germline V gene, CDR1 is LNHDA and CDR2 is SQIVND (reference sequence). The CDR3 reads CASSGLRNSNQPQHF. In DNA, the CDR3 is TGTGCCAGTAGTGGACTGAGGAATAGCAATCAGCCCCAGCATTTT. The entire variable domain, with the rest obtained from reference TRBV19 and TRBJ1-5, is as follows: DGGITQSPKYLFRKEGQNVTLSCEQNLNHDAMYWYRQDPGQGLRLIYYSQIVNDFQKGDIAEGYSVSREKKESFPLTVTSAQKNPTAFYLCASSGLRNSNQPQHFGDGTRLSIL.

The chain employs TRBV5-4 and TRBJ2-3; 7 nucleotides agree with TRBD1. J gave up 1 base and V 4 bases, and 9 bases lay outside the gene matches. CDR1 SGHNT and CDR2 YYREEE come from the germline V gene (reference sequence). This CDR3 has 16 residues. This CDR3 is CASSPRQGIRTDTQYF. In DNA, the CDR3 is TGTGCCAGCAGCCCACGACAGGGAATCCGCACAGATACGCAGTATTTT.

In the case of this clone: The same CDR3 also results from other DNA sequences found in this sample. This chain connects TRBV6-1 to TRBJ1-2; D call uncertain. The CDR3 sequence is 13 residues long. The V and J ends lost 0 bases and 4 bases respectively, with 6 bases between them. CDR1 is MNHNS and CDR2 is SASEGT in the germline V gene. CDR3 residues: CASSEAGSYGYTF. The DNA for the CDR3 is TGTGCCAGCAGTGAAGCAGGGAGCTATGGCTACACCTTC.

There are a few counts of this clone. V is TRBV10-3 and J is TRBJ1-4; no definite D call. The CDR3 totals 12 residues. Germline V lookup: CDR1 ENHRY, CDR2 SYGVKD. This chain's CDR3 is CATGKDGEKLFF. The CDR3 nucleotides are TGTGCGACCGGTAAGGATGGTGAAAAACTGTTTTTT.

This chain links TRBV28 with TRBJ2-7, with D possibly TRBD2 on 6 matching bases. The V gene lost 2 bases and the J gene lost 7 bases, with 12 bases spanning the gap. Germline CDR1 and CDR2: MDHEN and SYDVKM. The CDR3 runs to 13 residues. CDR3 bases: TGTGCCAGCAGTTTAGGGGGAGGAGAGGAGCAGTACTTC. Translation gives CASSLGGGEEQYF. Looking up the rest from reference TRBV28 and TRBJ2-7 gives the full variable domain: DVKVTQSSRYLVKRTGEKVFLECVQDMDHENMFWYRQDPGLGLRLIYFSYDVKMKEKGDIPEGYSVSREKKERFSLILESASTNQTSMYLCASSLGGGEEQYFGPGTRLTVT.

This chain's CDR3 is CASSFHSGAYNEQFF. In DNA, the CDR3 is TGTGCCAGCAGTTTCCACAGCGGAGCCTACAATGAGCAGTTCTTC. The chain recombines TRBV28 with TRBJ2-1; tentative D call: TRBD2 (5 bases). The CDR3 has 15 residues. Trimming took off 3 bases at V and 2 bases at J, with 11 bases between the two ends. Germline V gene data show CDR1 as MDHEN and CDR2 as SYDVKM.

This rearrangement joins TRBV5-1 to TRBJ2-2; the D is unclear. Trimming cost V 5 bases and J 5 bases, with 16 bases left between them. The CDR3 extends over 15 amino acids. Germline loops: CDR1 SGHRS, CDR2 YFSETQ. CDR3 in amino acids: CASSPDPARTGELFF. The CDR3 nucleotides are TGCGCCAGCAGTCCAGACCCGGCCCGAACCGGGGAGCTGTTTTTT.

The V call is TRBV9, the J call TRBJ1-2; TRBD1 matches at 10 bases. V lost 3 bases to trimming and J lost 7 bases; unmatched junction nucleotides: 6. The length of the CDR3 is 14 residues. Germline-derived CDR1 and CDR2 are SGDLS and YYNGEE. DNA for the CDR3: TGTGCCAGCAGCGCGGGACAGGGGATGTTTGGCTACACCTTC. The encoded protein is CASSAGQGMFGYTF.

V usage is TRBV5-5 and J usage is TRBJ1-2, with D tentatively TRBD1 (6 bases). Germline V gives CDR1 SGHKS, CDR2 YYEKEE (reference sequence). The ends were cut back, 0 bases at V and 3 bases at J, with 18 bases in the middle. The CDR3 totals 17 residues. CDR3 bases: TGTGCCAGCAGCTTGGTGGGGGCACAGGGAAGGGACTATGGCTACACCTTC. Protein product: CASSLVGAQGRDYGYTF.

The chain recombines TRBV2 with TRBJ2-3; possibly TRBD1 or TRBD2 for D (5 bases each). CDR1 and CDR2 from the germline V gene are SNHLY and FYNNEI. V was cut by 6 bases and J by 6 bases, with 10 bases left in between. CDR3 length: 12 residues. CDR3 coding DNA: TGTGCCAGCAGCGCTTGGGGGGATACGCAGTATTTT. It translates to CASSAWGDTQYF.

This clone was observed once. CDR3 DNA sequence: TGTGCCAGCAGCGTCCGGGACAGGTCCTACGAGCAGTACTTC. Its translation is CASSVRDRSYEQYF. The rearrangement uses TRBV7-8 and TRBJ2-7, with 8 bases fitting TRBD1. V dropped 5 bases and J dropped 1; count of bases not matched to a gene: 4. In germline, CDR1 is SGHVS, CDR2 FQNEAQ. This CDR3 is 14 amino acids long.

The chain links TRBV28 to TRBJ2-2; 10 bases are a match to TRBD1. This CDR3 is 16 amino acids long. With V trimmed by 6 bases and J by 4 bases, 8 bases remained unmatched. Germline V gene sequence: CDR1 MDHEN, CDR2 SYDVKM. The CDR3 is CASSVLGQGVTGELFF. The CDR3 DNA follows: TGTGCCAGCAGCGTGCTTGGACAGGGGGTCACCGGGGAGCTGTTTTTT.

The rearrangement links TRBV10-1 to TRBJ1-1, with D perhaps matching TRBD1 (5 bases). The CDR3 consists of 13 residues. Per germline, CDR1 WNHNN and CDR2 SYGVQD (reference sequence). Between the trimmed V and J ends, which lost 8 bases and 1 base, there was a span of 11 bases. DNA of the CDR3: TGCGCCAGCCAACGGCAGGGGAACACTGAAGCTTTCTTT. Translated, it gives CASQRQGNTEAFF.

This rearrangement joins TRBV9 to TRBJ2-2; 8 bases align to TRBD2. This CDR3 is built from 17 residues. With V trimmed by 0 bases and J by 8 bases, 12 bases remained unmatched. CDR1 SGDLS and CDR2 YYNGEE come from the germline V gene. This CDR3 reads CASSVGGKAGVIGELFF. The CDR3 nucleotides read TGTGCCAGCAGCGTAGGCGGAAAAGCGGGAGTTATAGGGGAGCTGTTTTTT. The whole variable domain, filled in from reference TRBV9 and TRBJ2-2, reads DSGVTQTPKHLITATGQRVTLRCSPRSGDLSVYWYQQSLDQGLQFLIQYYNGEERAKGNILERFSAQQFPDLHSELNLSSLELGDSALYFCASSVGGKAGVIGELFFGEGSRLTVL.

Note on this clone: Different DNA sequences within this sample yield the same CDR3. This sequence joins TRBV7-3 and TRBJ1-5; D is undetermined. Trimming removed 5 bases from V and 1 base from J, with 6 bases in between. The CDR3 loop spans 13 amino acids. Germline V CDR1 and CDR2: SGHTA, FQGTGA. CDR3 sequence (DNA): TGTGCCAGCAGCCCCGACAGCAATCAGCCCCAGCATTTT. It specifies CASSPDSNQPQHF. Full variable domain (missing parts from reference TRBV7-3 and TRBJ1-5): GAGVSQTPSNKVTEKGKYVELRCDPISGHTALYWYRQSLGQGPEFLIYFQGTGAADDSGLPNDRFFAVRPEGSVSTLKIQRTERGDSAVYLCASSPDSNQPQHFGDGTRLSIL.

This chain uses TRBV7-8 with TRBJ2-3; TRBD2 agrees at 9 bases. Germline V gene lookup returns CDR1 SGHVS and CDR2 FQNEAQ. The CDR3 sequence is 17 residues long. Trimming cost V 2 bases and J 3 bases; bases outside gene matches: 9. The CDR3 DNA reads TGTGCCAGCAGCTTAAGGTTAGCGGGAGTCTCGACAGATACGCAGTATTTT. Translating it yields CASSLRLAGVSTDTQYF.

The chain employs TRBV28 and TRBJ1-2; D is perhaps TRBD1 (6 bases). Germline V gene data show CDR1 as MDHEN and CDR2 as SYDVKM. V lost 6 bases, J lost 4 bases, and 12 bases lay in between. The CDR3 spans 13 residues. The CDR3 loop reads CASRLQGFYGYTF. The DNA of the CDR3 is TGTGCCAGCAGATTACAGGGATTCTATGGCTACACCTTC.

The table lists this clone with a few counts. CDR3 DNA sequence: TGTGCCAGCTCATTACAGGGTAGTGAGCCCCAGCATTTT. Amino acids: CASSLQGSEPQHF. The J gene is TRBJ1-5, the V gene TRBV18; weak D call: TRBD1 (6 bases). Germline V gene lookup returns CDR1 KGHSH and CDR2 LQKENI. Deletions cut 5 bases from V and 8 bases from J, with 13 bases between. This CDR3 has 13 residues.

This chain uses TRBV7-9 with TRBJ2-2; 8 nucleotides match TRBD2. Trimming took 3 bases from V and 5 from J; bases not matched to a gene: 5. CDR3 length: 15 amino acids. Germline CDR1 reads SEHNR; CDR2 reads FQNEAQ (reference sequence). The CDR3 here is CASSLGTSGTGELFF. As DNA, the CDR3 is TGTGCCAGCAGCTTGGGGACTAGTGGAACCGGGGAGCTGTTTTTT.

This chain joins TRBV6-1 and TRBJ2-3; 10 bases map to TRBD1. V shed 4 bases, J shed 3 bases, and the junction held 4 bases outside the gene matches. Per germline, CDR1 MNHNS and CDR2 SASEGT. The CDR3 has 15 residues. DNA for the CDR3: TGTGCCAGCAGTGGACAGGGGGCGAGGACAGATACGCAGTATTTT. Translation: CASSGQGARTDTQYF.

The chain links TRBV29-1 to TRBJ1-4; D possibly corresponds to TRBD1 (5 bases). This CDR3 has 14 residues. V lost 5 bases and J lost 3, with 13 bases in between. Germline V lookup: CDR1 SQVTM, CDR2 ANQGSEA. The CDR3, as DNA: TGCAGCGTTACTGGGGGGGGACCTAATGAAAAACTGTTTTTT. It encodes CSVTGGGPNEKLFF.

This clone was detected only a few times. In DNA, the CDR3 is TGTGCCACCCGAGGACAGACTGAAGCTTTCTTT. It codes for CATRGQTEAFF. V gene TRBV28 combines with J gene TRBJ1-1; possibly TRBD1 for D (6 bases). The ends were cut back, 10 bases at V and 5 bases at J, with 11 bases in the middle. This CDR3 is 11 amino acids long. The germline CDR1 and CDR2 sequences are MDHEN and SYDVKM. Drawing the rest from reference TRBV28 and TRBJ1-1, the complete variable domain is DVKVTQSSRYLVKRTGEKVFLECVQDMDHENMFWYRQDPGLGLRLIYFSYDVKMKEKGDIPEGYSVSREKKERFSLILESASTNQTSMYLCATRGQTEAFFGQGTRLTVV.

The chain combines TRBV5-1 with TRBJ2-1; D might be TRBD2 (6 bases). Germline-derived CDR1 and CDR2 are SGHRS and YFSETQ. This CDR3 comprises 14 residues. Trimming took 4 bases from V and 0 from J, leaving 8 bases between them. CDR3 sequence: CASSGGISYNEQFF. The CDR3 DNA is TGCGCCAGCAGCGGGGGGATCTCCTACAATGAGCAGTTCTTC. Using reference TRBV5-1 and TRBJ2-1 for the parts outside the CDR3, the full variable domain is KAGVTQTPRYLIKTRGQQVTLSCSPISGHRSVSWYQQTPGQGLQFLFEYFSETQRNKGNFPGRFSGRQFSNSRSEMNVSTLELGDSALYLCASSGGISYNEQFFGPGTRLTVL.

The CDR3 bases are TGCGCCAGCAGCCCCCGGGACAGGGGAGGGACCGGGGAGCTGTTTTTT. Translating gives CASSPRDRGGTGELFF. The chain carries TRBV5-1 and TRBJ2-2, with TRBD1 matching over 10 bases. Germline V lookup: CDR1 SGHRS, CDR2 YFSETQ. Trimming at V came to 4 bases and at J to 5 bases, leaving 8 bases not matched to a gene. CDR3 size: 16 residues.

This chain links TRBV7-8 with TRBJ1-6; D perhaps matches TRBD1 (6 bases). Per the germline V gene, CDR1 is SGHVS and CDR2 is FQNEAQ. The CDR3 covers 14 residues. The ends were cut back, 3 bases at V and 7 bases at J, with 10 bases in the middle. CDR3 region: CASSFRDTNSPLHF. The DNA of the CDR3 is TGTGCCAGCAGCTTTCGGGACACAAATTCACCCCTCCACTTT.

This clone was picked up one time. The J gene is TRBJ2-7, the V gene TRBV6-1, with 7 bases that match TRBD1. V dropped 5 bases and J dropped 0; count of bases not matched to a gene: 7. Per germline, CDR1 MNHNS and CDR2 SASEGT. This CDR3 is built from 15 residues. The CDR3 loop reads CASSPGTVSSYEQYF. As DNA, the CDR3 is TGTGCCAGCAGTCCCGGGACAGTCAGCTCCTACGAGCAGTACTTC.